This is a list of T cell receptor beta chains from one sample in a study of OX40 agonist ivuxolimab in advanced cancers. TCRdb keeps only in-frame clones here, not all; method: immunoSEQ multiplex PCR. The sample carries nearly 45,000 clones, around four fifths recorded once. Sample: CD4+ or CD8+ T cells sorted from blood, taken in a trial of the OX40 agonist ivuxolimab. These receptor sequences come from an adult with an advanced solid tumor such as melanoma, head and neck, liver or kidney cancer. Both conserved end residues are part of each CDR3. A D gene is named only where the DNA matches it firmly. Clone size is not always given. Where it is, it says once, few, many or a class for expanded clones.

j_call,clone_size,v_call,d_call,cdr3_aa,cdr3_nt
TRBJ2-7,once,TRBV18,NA,CASSPVALSYEQYF,TGTGCCAGCTCACCAGTCGCCCTCTCCTACGAGCAGTACTTC
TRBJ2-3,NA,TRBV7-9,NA,CASAGFPTDTQYF,TGTGCCAGTGCAGGGTTCCCCACAGATACGCAGTATTTT
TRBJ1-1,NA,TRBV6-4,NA,CASSDGWANTEAFF,TGTGCCAGCAGTGACGGATGGGCAAACACTGAAGCTTTCTTT
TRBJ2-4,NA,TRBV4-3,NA,CASSPGNHIQYF,TGCGCCAGCAGCCCAGGGAATCACATTCAGTACTTC
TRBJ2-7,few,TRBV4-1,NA,CASSQLGLKAEQYF,TGCGCCAGCAGCCAACTGGGGCTCAAGGCGGAGCAGTACTTC
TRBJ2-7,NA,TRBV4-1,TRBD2,CASSQELAGVYEQYF,TGCGCCAGCAGCCAAGAACTAGCGGGAGTTTACGAGCAGTACTTC
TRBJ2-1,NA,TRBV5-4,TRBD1,CASTVQGAANEQFF,TGTGCCAGCACCGTACAGGGGGCCGCCAATGAGCAGTTCTTC
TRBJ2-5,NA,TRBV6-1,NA,CASSFLTGIGETQYF,TGTGCCAGCAGCTTCCTTACAGGGATCGGCGAGACCCAGTACTTC
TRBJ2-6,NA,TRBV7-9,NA,CASSLSTGANVLTF,TGTGCCAGCAGCCTATCGACTGGGGCCAACGTCCTGACTTTC
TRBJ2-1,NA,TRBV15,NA,CATSRAYNEQFF,TGTGCCACCAGCAGAGCGTACAATGAGCAGTTCTTC
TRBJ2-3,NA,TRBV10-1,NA,CASSEARESSYTQYF,TGCGCCAGCAGTGAAGCCAGGGAATCATCGTATACGCAGTATTTT
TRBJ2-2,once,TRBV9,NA,CASSARGTGELFF,TGTGCCAGCAGCGCGAGGGGGACCGGGGAGCTGTTTTTT
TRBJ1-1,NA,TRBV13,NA,CASSLTLGARNTEAFF,TGTGCCAGCAGCTTAACGTTAGGGGCGAGGAACACTGAAGCTTTCTTT
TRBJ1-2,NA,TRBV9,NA,CASSPRGAGDEYGYTF,TGTGCCAGCAGCCCCCGGGGAGCAGGGGATGAGTATGGCTACACCTTC
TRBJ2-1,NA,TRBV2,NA,CASSEAQDNPYNEQFF,TGTGCCAGCAGTGAAGCGCAGGACAACCCCTACAATGAGCAGTTCTTC
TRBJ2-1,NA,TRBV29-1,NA,CSVEQEGPNEQFF,TGCAGCGTGGAACAGGAGGGCCCCAATGAGCAGTTCTTC
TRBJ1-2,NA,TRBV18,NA,CASSPEFGGPNYGYTF,TGTGCCAGCTCACCTGAATTTGGCGGACCCAACTATGGCTACACCTTC
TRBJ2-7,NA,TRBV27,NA,CASSFRGEQYF,TGTGCCAGCAGTTTCAGGGGCGAGCAGTACTTC
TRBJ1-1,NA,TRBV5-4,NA,CASSPPGREAFF,TGTGCCAGCAGTCCCCCGGGGCGTGAAGCTTTCTTT
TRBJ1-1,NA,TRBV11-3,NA,CASSYIGTPIEAFF,TGTGCCAGCAGCTATATCGGGACTCCAATTGAAGCTTTCTTT
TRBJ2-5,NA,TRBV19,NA,CASSMWSTKKETQYF,TGTGCCAGTAGTATGTGGTCTACCAAGAAAGAGACCCAGTACTTC
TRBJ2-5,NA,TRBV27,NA,CASTGWAPETQYF,TGTGCCAGCACTGGCTGGGCCCCAGAGACCCAGTACTTC
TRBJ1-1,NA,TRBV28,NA,CASSLIGNTEAFF,TGTGCCAGCAGTTTGATTGGAAACACTGAAGCTTTCTTT
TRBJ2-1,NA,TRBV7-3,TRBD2,CASSLTGLAGGRGNEQFF,TGTGCCAGCAGCTTAACCGGGCTAGCGGGGGGGCGCGGTAATGAGCAGTTCTTC
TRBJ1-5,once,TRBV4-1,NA,CASSMGRNNQPQHF,TGCGCCAGCAGCATGGGACGGAACAATCAGCCCCAGCATTTT
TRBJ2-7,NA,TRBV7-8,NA,CASSLIGVSYEQYF,TGTGCCAGCAGCTTAATAGGGGTCTCCTACGAGCAGTACTTC
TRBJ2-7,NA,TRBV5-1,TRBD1,CASFLRQGNYEQYF,TGCGCCAGTTTCCTGAGACAGGGCAACTACGAGCAGTACTTC
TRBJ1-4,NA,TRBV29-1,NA,CSVGWGEKLFF,TGCAGCGTTGGTTGGGGTGAAAAACTGTTTTTT
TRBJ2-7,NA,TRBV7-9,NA,CASSLEGGLQTGWNF,TGTGCCAGCAGCTTAGAGGGGGGACTACAGACGGGTTGGAACTTC
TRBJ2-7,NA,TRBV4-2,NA,CASSQDDRYEQYF,TGTGCCAGCAGCCAAGACGACAGATACGAGCAGTACTTC
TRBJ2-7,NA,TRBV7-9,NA,CASSLGGGNEQYF,TGTGCCAGCAGCTTGGGGGGTGGGAACGAGCAGTACTTC
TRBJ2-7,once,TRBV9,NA,CASSVGQGLAYEQYF,TGTGCCAGCAGCGTCGGGCAAGGGCTAGCCTACGAGCAGTACTTC
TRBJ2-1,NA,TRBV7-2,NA,CASSLGFVEQFF,TGTGCCAGCAGCTTAGGTTTTGTGGAGCAGTTCTTC
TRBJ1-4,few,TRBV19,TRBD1,CASSIGTGEEKLFF,TGTGCCAGTAGTATCGGGACAGGGGAGGAAAAACTGTTTTTT
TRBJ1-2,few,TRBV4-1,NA,CASSQEWAPNYGYTF,TGCGCCAGCAGCCAAGAGTGGGCGCCCAACTATGGCTACACCTTC
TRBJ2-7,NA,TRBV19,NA,CASSPGASYEQYF,TGTGCCAGTAGTCCCGGGGCCTCCTACGAGCAGTACTTC
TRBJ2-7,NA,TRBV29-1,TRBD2,CSARGGSSYEQYF,TGCAGCGCCCGGGGGGGCAGCTCCTACGAGCAGTACTTC
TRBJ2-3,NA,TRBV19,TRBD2,CASSLGTRGSDTQYF,TGTGCCAGTAGTTTGGGGACTAGAGGCTCAGATACGCAGTATTTT
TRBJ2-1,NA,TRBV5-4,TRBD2,CASSLGAGPYNEQFF,TGTGCCAGCAGCTTGGGAGCGGGGCCATACAATGAGCAGTTCTTC
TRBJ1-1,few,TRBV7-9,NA,CASSWAEAFF,TGTGCCAGCAGCTGGGCTGAAGCTTTCTTT
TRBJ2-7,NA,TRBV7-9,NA,CASSQRDGAYEQYF,TGTGCCAGCAGCCAAAGGGACGGAGCCTACGAGCAGTACTTC
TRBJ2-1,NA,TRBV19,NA,CASTPGDLHNEQFF,TGTGCCAGTACGCCAGGGGACCTTCACAATGAGCAGTTCTTC
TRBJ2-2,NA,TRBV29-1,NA,CSVPEGPGELFF,TGCAGCGTTCCTGAGGGCCCCGGGGAGCTGTTTTTT
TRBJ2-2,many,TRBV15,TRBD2,CATSTYDGLAGGRANTGELFF,TGTGCCACCAGCACCTATGACGGACTAGCGGGAGGGAGGGCCAACACCGGGGAGCTGTTTTTT
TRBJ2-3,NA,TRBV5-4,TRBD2,CASSLAGEADTQYF,TGTGCCAGCAGCTTAGCGGGAGAGGCAGATACGCAGTATTTT
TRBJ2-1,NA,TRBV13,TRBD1,CASSSGGRGRGYEQFF,TGTGCCAGCAGCTCCGGCGGCAGGGGGCGAGGGTATGAGCAGTTCTTC
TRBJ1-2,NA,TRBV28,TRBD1,CASSLIQGALNGYTF,TGTGCCAGCAGTCTAATACAGGGGGCGCTAAATGGCTACACCTTC
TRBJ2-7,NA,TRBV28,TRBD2,CASSFPGGEQYF,TGTGCCAGCAGTTTCCCGGGGGGCGAGCAGTACTTC
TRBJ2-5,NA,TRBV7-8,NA,CASSLDRAYTRGTQYF,TGTGCCAGCAGCTTAGACAGGGCTTACACGAGAGGGACCCAGTACTTC
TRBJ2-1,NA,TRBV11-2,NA,CASRPGPNRGYNERFF,TGTGCCAGCAGACCAGGGCCAAATAGGGGTTACAATGAGCGGTTCTTC
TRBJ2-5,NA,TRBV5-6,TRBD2,CASSAGLAGGPRETQYF,TGTGCCAGCAGCGCGGGACTAGCGGGAGGGCCCCGGGAGACCCAGTACTTC
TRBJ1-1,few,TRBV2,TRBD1,CASARGLMNTEAFF,TGTGCCAGCGCTAGGGGGCTTATGAACACTGAAGCTTTCTTT
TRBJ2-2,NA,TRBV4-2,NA,CASSLSDTGELFF,TGTGCCAGCAGTCTCAGCGACACCGGGGAGCTGTTTTTT
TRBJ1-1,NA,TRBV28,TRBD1,CASSPGQGATWAEAFF,TGTGCCAGCAGTCCTGGACAGGGAGCCACTTGGGCTGAAGCTTTCTTT
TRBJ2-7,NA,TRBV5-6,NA,CASSLGNNYEQYF,TGTGCCAGCAGCTTGGGGAACAACTACGAGCAGTACTTC
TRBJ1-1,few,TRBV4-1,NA,CASSQDDRKAFF,TGCGCCAGCAGCCAAGATGACCGAAAAGCTTTCTTT
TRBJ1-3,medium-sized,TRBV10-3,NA,CAISEGTPSSGNTIYF,TGTGCCATCAGTGAGGGAACCCCAAGCTCTGGAAACACCATATATTTT
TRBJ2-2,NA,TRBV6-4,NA,CASRESGELFF,TGTGCCAGCAGGGAATCCGGGGAGCTGTTTTTT
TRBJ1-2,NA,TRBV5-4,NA,CASSLAQYPGYGYTF,TGTGCCAGCAGCTTGGCCCAGTACCCTGGCTATGGCTACACCTTC